This entry is about one T cell receptor beta chain. It lacks a known antigen. No much larger clone exists at a distance of one base, and base qualities are not known. CDR1 and CDR2, per the germline V gene, are MNHEY and SVGAGI. V gives up 6 bases and J gives up 10 bases, and the segment between their germline ends measures 9 bases. The CDR3 contains 11 residues, cysteine and phenylalanine counted. Here the CDR3 DNA is all that survives: 33 bases in frame from base 1. Using the deep immunoSEQ assay, TCR CDR3 regions were amplified from genomic DNA by multiplex PCR. Extracted genomic DNA from each cell subset was spread evenly across all wells of several immunoSEQ 96-well plates, with each plate serving as a replicate. Each replicate PCR for sorted subsets received about 210 ng genomic DNA, equal to about 30,000 T cell genomes. Purified libraries were quantified with a Qubit 3.0 fluorometer, sized on a Bioanalyzer 2100, and re-quantified with the KAPA Library Quantification kit. Each immunoSEQ 96-well plate was sequenced on its own single-read 150-cycle Illumina NextSeq 550 flow cell. As for the original processing: The immunoSEQ output contained only junctional sequences without quality scores, so filtering could not match that applied to full-length reads. To assign V/J genes and CDR3, sequences were annotated using PyIR, a Python wrapper for IgBLAST v1.9, with IMGT germline references. Reads with weak V/J assignments (E-value above 1e-6), missing CDR3, stop codons, out-of-frame junctions, or ambiguous translated residues were removed. V3J clonotypes were defined as sequences sharing an identical inferred V gene, J gene, and CDR3 amino acid sequence. To compute the percentage overlap between repertoires, the number of shared unique clonotypes was divided by the size of the smaller repertoire. Richness of each repertoire was evaluated using RTK rarefaction, the Chao1 estimator, and Recon v2.1 estimates of unobserved clonotypes. Generation probabilities for all TCRbeta clonotypes obtained by the gDNA method from several donors were computed using OLGA. Held by TCRdb, this immuneACCESS table contains in-frame sequences only and omits some clones. Under half of the omission traces to an unresolved V gene where checked; the cause of the rest is unknown. The V and J calls and the clone size are those of that table, but D and trimming were determined from the DNA. Present in this sample are around 2.3 million clones, 90% to 97% of which were seen just once. The ten biggest clones cover around 0.13% of the sample.

The donors were healthy, HIV-negative adults with no recently reported acute infections or vaccinations. Every donor was a Caucasian adult living in Nashville, Tennessee, USA. CD4+ T cells were enriched by magnetic negative selection; naive cells were then positively selected on CD45RA, and the negative fraction formed the memory subset. After blood collection by leukapheresis, PBMCs were isolated using Ficoll-Histopaque density gradient centrifugation and then cryopreserved in the vapor phase of liquid nitrogen. Analytical flow cytometry was used to check the purity and quantity of each magnetically sorted T cell population. From each sorted fraction, genomic DNA was isolated and quantified by UV absorbance on a Nanodrop 2000c. These data originate in a study of shared clonotypes between healthy human individuals (TCRdb year 2020). Context from the whole study: Three men and a couple of women, aged 18 to 49 years, made up the cohort. For each donor, CD4 naive and CD4 memory were each given three plates, CD8 naive was given two plates, and CD8 memory was given one plate. To estimate repertoire size and how much clonotype sharing occurs between individuals, the study deeply sequenced the blood TCR repertoires of five or six healthy adults. To increase sequencing depth and limit assay-specific biases, TCR repertoire library preparation and sequencing were carried out by different laboratories using diverse techniques. Leukapheresis yielded between about 0.85 and 9.5 billion PBMCs per donor. Results and caveats for the whole study, not just this receptor: Compared with non-shared clonotypes, the clonotypes found in all four sorted-subset donors had higher generation probabilities. The small number of donors limited the genetic and exposure-history diversity represented. Estimated clonotype richness was generally larger for naive than for memory subsets. Incomplete sequencing was indicated by rarefaction of sorted-subset datasets, despite the large sequencing depth. Sharing across several donors was observed for roughly 5% of naive CD4, over 3% of naive CD8, around 2.5% of memory CD4, and roughly 0.4% of memory CD8 clonotypes. Based on pairwise subsampling, the degree of clonotype sharing among donors was expected to be affected by sequencing depth. Sampling was restricted to blood, and TCR repertoires in tissue are likely to differ from TCR repertoires in blood.

Sequencing was done on a sample of naive CD4+ T cells sorted from blood. The label giving this sample's cell subset or site can be read as: CD45RA+ positively selected. The chain couples TRBV6-5 to TRBJ2-2; no D gene can be assigned with confidence. The sequence derives from a man between 18 and 29 years old in good health. Read as DNA, the sequence is TGTGCCAGCAGCCGAAGCGCGGAGCTGTTTTTT. The translation is CASSRSAELFF.